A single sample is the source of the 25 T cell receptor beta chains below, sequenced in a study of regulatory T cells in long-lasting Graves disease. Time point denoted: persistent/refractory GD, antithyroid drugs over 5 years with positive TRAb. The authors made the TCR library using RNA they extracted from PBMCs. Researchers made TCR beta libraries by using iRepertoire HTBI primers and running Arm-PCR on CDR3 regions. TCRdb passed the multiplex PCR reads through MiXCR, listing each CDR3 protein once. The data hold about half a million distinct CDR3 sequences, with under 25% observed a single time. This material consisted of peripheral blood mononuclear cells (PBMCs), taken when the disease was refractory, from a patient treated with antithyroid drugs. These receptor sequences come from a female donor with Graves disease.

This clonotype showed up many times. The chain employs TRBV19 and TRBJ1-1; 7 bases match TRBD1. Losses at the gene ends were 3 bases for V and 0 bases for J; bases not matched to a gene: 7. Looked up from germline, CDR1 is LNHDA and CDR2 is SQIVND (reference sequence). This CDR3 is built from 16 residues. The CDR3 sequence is CASSIRRGRVNTEAFF. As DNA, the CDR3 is TGTGCCAGTAGTATTAGGAGGGGGCGAGTGAACACTGAAGCTTTCTTT. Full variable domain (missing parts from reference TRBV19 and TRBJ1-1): DGGITQSPKYLFRKEGQNVTLSCEQNLNHDAMYWYRQDPGQGLRLIYYSQIVNDFQKGDIAEGYSVSREKKESFPLTVTSAQKNPTAFYLCASSIRRGRVNTEAFFGQGTRLTVV.

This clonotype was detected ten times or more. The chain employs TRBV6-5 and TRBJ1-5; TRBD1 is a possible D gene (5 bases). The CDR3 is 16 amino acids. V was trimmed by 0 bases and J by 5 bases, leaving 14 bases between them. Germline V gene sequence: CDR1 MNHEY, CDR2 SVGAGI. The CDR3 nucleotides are TGTGCCAGCAGTTACTCAGCAGGGAAGGGCTATCAGCCCCAGCATTTT. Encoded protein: CASSYSAGKGYQPQHF.

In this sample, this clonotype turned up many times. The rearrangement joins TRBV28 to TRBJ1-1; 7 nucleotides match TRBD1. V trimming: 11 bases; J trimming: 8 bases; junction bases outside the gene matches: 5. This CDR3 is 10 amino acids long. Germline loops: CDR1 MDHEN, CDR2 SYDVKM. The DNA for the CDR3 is TGTGCCCTCGGACAGGTCGAAGCTTTCTTT. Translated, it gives CALGQVEAFF.

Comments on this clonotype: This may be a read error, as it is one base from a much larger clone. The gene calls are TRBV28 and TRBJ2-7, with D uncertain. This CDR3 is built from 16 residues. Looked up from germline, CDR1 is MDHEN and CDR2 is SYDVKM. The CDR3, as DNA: TGTGCCAGCAGTTTATGGTCGGTAGGAAGGAACTACGAGCAGCACTTC. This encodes CASSLWSVGRNYEQHF.

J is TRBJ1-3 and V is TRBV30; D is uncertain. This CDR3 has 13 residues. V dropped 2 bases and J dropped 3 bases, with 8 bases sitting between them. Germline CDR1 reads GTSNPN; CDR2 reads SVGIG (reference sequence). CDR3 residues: CAWSQTGGNTIYF. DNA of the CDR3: TGTGCCTGGAGTCAGACCGGTGGAAACACCATATATTTT.

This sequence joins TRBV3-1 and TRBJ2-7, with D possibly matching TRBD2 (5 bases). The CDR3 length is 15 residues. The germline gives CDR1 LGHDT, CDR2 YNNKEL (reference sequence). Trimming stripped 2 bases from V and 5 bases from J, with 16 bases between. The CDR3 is CASSQRPGMRDEQYF. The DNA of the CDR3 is TGTGCCAGCAGCCAACGCCCCGGGATGCGTGACGAGCAGTACTTC.

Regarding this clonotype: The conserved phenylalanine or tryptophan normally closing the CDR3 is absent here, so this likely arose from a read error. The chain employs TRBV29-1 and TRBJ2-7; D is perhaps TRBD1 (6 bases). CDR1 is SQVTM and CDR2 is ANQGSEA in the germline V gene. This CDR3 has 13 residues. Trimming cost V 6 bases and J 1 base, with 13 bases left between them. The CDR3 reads CSVSLDRSYEQYL. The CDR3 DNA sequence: TGCAGCGTGAGCCTGGACAGATCCTACGAGCAGTACCTC.

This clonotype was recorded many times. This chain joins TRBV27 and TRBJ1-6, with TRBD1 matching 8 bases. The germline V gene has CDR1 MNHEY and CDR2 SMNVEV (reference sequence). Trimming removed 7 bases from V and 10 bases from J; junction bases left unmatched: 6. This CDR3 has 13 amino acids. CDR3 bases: TGTGCCAGCACCGGACAGGGTTCGTCACCCCTCCACTTT. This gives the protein CASTGQGSSPLHF.

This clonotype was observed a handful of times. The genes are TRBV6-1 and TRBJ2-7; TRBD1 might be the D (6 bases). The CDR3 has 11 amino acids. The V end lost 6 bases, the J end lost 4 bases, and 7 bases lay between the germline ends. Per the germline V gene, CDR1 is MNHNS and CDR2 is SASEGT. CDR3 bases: TGTGCCAGCAGGGACAGTTACGAGCAGTACTTC. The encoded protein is CASRDSYEQYF.

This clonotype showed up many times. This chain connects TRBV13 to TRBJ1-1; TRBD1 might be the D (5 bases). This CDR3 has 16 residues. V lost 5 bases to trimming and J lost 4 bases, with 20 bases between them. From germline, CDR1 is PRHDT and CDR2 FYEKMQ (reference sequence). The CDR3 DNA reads TGTGCCAGCAGCCAGTTCGTCGGGGGTACGGGCACTGAAGCTTTCTTT. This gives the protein CASSQFVGGTGTEAFF.

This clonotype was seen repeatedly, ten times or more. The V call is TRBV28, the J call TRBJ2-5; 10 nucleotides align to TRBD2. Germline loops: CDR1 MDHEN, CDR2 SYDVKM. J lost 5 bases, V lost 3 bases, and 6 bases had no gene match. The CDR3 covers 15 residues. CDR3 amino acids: CASSLASGSPETQYF. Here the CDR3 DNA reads TGTGCCAGCAGTTTGGCTAGCGGGAGTCCCGAGACCCAGTACTTC.

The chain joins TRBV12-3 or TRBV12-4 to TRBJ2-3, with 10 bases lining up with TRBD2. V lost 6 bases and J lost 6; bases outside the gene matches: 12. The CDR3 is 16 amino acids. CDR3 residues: CASSLAGLATADTQYF. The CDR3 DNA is TGTGCCAGCAGCCTAGCGGGACTAGCGACGGCCGATACGCAGTATTTT.

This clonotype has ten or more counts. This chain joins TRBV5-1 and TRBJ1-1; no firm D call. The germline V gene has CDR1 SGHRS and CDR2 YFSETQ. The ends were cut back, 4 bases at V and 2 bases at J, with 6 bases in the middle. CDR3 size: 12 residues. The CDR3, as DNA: TGCGCCAGCAGCACTTCTAACACTGAAGCTTTCTTT. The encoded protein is CASSTSNTEAFF.

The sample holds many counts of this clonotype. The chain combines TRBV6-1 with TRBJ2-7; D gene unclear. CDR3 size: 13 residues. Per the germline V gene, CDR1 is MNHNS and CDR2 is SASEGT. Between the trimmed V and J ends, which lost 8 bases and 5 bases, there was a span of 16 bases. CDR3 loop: CASLQAVGDEQYF. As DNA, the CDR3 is TGTGCCAGCCTGCAGGCTGTCGGCGACGAGCAGTACTTC.

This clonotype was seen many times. CDR3 DNA: TGTGCCAGCAGTTACGTGGGGGTCAATCAGCCCCAGCATTTT. Its translation is CASSYVGVNQPQHF. The chain carries TRBV6-2 or TRBV6-3 and TRBJ1-5, with D possibly TRBD1 on 5 matching bases. The ends were cut back, 2 bases at V and 3 bases at J, with 8 bases in the middle. The CDR3 totals 14 residues. The germline CDR1 and CDR2 sequences are MNHEY and SVGEGT.

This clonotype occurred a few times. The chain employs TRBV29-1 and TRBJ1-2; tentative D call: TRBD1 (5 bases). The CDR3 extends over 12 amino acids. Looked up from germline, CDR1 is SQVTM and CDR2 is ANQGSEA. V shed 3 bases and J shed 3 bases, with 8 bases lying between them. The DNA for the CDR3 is TGCAGCGTTGAGGGGGGAGACTATGGCTACACCTTC. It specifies CSVEGGDYGYTF.

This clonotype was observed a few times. In nucleotides, the CDR3 is TGTGCCAGCAGCACCTCAGGGGGGCGGGAGGGCGAGCAGTACTTC. This codes for CASSTSGGREGEQYF. The genes are TRBV7-2 and TRBJ2-7, with 9 bases lining up with TRBD2. Germline V gives CDR1 SGHTA, CDR2 FQGNSA. V was pared by 5 bases and J by 6 bases, with 11 bases of the junction left unmatched. This CDR3 spans 15 amino acids. The full variable domain, with the rest looked up from reference TRBV7-2 and TRBJ2-7, is GAGVSQSPSNKVTEKGKDVELRCDPISGHTALYWYRQSLGQGLEFLIYFQGNSAPDKSGLPSDRFSAERTGGSVSTLTIQRTQQEDSAVYLCASSTSGGREGEQYFGPGTRLTVT.

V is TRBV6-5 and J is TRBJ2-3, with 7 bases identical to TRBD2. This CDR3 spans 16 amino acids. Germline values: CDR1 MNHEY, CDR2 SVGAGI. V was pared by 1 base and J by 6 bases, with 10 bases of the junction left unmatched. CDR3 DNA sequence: TGTGCCAGCAGTTACTTGAGCGGGGAGGGCCTGGATACGCAGTATTTT. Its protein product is CASSYLSGEGLDTQYF.

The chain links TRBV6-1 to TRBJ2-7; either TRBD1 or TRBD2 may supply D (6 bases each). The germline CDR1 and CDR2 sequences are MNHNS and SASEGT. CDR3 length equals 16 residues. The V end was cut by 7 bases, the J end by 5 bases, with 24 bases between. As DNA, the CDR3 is TGTGCCAGCAACCGCCTTCAGGGGCGCGGGGTCAACGAGCAGTACTTC. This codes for CASNRLQGRGVNEQYF.

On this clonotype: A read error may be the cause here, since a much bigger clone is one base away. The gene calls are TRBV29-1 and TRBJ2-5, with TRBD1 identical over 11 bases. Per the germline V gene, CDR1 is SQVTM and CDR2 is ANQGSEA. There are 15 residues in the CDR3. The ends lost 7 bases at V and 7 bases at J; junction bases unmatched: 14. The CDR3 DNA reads TGCAGCGCCGGGGACAGGGGGAATGGACACGGGACCCAGTACTTC. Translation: CSAGDRGNGHGTQYF.

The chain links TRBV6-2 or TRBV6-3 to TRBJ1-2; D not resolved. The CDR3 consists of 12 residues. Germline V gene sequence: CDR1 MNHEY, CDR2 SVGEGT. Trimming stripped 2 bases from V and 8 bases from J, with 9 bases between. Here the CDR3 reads CASSYADMGYTF. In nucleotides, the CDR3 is TGTGCCAGCAGTTACGCCGACATGGGCTACACCTTC.

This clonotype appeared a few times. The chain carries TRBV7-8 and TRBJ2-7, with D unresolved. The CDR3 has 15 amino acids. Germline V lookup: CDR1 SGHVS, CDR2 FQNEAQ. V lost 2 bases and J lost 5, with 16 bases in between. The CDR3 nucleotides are TGTGCCAGCAGCTTACCGGTCAGGCAGGTCCACGAGCAGTACTTC. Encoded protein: CASSLPVRQVHEQYF.

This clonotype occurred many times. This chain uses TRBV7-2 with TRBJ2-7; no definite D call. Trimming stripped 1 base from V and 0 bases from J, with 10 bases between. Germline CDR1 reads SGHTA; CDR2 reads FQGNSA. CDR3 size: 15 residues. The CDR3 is CASSLDRMGSYEQYF. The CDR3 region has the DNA TGTGCCAGCAGCTTAGACCGCATGGGCTCCTACGAGCAGTACTTC.

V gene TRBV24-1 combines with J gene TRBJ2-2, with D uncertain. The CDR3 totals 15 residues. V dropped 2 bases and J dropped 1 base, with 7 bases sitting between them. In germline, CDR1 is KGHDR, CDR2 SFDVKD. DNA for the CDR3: TGTGCCACCAGTGATTCTACGGGGAACACCGGGGAGCTGTTTTTT. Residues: CATSDSTGNTGELFF.

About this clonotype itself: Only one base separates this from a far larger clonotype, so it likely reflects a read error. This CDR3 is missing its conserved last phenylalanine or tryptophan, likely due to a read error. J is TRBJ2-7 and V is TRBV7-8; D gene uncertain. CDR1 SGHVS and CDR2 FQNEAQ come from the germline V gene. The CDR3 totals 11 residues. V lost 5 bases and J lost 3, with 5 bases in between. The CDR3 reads CASSPHYEQYS. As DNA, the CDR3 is TGTGCCAGCAGCCCCCACTACGAGCAGTACTCC.